Here is one T cell receptor (beta chain) with its context. These data originate in a study of blood T cell repertoires in COVID-19. The CDR3 length is 15 residues. CDR1 MDHEN and CDR2 SYDVKM come from the germline V gene. The V segment lost 5 bases and the J segment 4 bases; nucleotides outside the gene matches: 9. The method was immunoSEQ multiplex PCR; TCRdb's version includes in-frame clones alone and lacks a portion of them. This table has about 230,000 clones, around four fifths appearing once. The clonotype was recovered from a woman aged 70-85 years with active or convalescent COVID-19. The chain carries TRBV28 and TRBJ2-7; TRBD2 aligns across 9 bases. Sequencing input: peripheral blood. CDR3 sequence: CASSPHSGSSYEQYF. DNA for the CDR3: TGTGCCAGCAGTCCACATAGCGGGAGTTCATACGAGCAGTACTTC.